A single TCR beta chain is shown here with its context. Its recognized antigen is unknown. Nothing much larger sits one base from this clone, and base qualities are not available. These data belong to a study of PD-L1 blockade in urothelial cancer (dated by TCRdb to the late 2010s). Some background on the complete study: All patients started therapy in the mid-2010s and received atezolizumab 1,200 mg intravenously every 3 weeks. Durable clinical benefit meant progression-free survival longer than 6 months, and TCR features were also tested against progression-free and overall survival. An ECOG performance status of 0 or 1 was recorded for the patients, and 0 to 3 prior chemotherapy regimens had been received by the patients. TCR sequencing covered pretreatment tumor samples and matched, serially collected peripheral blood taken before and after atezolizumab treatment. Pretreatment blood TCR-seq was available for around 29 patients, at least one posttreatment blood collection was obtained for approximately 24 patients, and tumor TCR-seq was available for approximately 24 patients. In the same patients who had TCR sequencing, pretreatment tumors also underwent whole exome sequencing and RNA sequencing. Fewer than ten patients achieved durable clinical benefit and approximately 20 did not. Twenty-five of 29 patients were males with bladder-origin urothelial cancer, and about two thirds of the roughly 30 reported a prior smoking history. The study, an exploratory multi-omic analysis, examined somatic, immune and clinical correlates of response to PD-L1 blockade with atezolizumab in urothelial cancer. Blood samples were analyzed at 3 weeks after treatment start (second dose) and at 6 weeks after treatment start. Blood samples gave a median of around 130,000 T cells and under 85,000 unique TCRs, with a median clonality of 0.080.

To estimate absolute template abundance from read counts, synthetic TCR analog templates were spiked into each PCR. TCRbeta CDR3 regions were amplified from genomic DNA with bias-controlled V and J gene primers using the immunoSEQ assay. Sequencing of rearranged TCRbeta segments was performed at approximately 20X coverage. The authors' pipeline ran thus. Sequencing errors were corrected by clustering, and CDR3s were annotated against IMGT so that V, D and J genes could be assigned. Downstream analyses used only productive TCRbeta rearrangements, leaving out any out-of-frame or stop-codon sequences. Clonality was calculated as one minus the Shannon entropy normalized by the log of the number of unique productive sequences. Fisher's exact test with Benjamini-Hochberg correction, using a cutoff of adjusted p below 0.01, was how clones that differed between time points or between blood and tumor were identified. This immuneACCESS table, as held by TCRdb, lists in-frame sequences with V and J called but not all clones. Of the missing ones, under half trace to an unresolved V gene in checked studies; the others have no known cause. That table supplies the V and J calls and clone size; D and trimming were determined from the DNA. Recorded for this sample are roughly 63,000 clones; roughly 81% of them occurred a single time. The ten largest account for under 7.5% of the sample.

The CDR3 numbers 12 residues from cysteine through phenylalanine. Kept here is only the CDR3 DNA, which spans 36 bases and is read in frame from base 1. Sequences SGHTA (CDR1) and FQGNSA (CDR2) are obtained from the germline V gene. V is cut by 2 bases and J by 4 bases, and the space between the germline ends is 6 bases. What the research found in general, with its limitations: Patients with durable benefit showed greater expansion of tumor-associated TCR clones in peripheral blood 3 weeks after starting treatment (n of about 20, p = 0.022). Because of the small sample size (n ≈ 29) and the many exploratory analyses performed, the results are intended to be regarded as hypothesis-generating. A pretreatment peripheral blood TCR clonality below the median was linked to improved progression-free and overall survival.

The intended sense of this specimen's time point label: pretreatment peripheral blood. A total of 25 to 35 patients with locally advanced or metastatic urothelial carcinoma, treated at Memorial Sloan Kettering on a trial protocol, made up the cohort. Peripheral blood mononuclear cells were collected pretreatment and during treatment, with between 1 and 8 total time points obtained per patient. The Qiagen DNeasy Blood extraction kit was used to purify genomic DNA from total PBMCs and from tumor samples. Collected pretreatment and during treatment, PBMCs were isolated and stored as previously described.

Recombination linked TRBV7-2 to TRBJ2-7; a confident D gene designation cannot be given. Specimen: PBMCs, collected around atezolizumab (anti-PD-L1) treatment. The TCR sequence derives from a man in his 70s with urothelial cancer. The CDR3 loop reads CASSLYEYEQYF. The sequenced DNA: TGTGCCAGCAGCTTATATGAGTACGAGCAGTACTTC.